This is a list of T cell receptor beta chains from one sample in a study of vaccination effects on CD4 cells after COVID-19. The antigens of these receptors remain unknown. TCRdb's table, derived via immunoSEQ multiplex PCR, lists solely in-frame clones and lacks some. The sample gives about 45,000 clones, roughly 72% of which show up once; less than 14% is in the top ten. Sequencing was performed on CD4+ T cells from PBMCs cultured with SARS-CoV-2 spike peptides, taken before COVID-19 vaccination. These receptors came from a human donor who received a COVID-19 vaccine. CDR3s include the opening cysteine and the closing phenylalanine or tryptophan. The order of the fields is D gene, J gene, V gene, clone size, CDR3 length, CDR3 protein, CDR3 DNA. A D gene is named only where the DNA matches it firmly. Expanded clones get a size class; other rows say once, few or many, or leave the size out.

>.|TRBJ1-3|TRBV14|.|16
CASSQERVYSGNTIYF
TGTGCCAGCAGCCAAGAAAGGGTCTACTCTGGAAACACCATATATTTT
>.|TRBJ1-1|TRBV24-1|.|13
CATSGPRGTEAFF
TGTGCCACCAGTGGACCCCGGGGGACTGAAGCTTTCTTT
>.|TRBJ2-4|TRBV2|.|12
CASSDGADIQYF
TGTGCCAGCAGTGACGGGGCGGACATTCAGTACTTC
>.|TRBJ1-1|TRBV7-2|.|18
CASSTRPGRRSMNTEAFF
TGTGCCAGCAGCACAAGACCGGGACGGAGGTCAATGAACACTGAAGCTTTCTTT
>.|TRBJ1-3|TRBV30|once|14
CAWSGWGRGNTIYF
TGTGCCTGGAGCGGGTGGGGTCGTGGAAACACCATATATTTT
>TRBD2|TRBJ2-3|TRBV4-1|.|18
CASSKPWGGAPLADTQYF
TGCGCCAGCAGCAAACCTTGGGGAGGGGCGCCTTTGGCAGATACGCAGTATTTT
>.|TRBJ2-5|TRBV19|few|14
CASSIEPRWETQYF
TGTGCCAGTAGTATCGAGCCTCGATGGGAGACCCAGTACTTC
>.|TRBJ1-2|TRBV6-6|.|12
CASRSGNYGYTF
TGTGCCAGCAGATCCGGGAACTATGGCTACACCTTC
>.|TRBJ1-1|TRBV5-5|.|14
CASSLHRVNTEAFF
TGTGCCAGCAGCTTGCACAGGGTGAACACTGAAGCTTTCTTT
>.|TRBJ1-2|TRBV6-2/TRBV6-3|.|15
CASSYLTSAGYGYTF
TGTGCCAGCAGTTATCTCACTTCAGCGGGCTATGGCTACACCTTC
>.|TRBJ2-3|TRBV18|.|16
CASSPTITSSTDTQYF
TGTGCCAGCTCACCCACCATAACCTCTAGCACAGATACGCAGTATTTT
>.|TRBJ1-5|TRBV6-2/TRBV6-3|.|14
CASSYVRMGQPQHF
TGTGCCAGCAGTTACGTTCGGATGGGACAGCCCCAGCATTTT
>TRBD1|TRBJ1-5|TRBV6-6|.|14
CASIDRGGNQPQHF
TGTGCCAGCATAGACAGGGGTGGCAATCAGCCCCAGCATTTT
>TRBD1|TRBJ1-5|TRBV28|.|15
CASGAPGQGFQPQHF
TGTGCCAGCGGCGCCCCAGGACAGGGCTTTCAGCCCCAGCATTTT
>TRBD1|TRBJ2-2|TRBV25-1|few|13
CASSEDRAGELFF
TGTGCCAGCAGTGAAGACAGGGCCGGGGAGCTGTTTTTT
>.|TRBJ2-1|TRBV5-1|.|17
CASSLRAAQQPGNEQFF
TGCGCCAGCAGCTTGCGGGCGGCACAACAACCCGGCAATGAGCAGTTCTTC
>TRBD1|TRBJ2-3|TRBV5-6|.|16
CASSRGQVVLTDTQYF
TGTGCCAGCAGCCGAGGACAGGTTGTTTTGACAGATACGCAGTATTTT
>.|TRBJ2-5|TRBV6-5|.|14
CASSYLAAEETQYF
TGTGCCAGCAGTTACTTGGCGGCCGAAGAGACCCAGTACTTC
>.|TRBJ1-2|TRBV5-5|.|16
CASSLIAERANYGYTF
TGTGCCAGCAGCTTGATTGCAGAGAGGGCTAACTATGGCTACACCTTC
>TRBD1|TRBJ2-2|TRBV19|once|15
CASSFDRVNTGELFF
TGTGCCAGTAGTTTCGACAGGGTCAACACCGGGGAGCTGTTTTTT
>.|TRBJ1-5|TRBV19|.|15
CASTMRTDFNQPQHF
TGTGCCAGTACCATGCGGACAGACTTCAATCAGCCCCAGCATTTT
>.|TRBJ2-5|TRBV6-1|.|14
CASSETPGRETQYF
TGTGCCAGCAGTGAAACCCCAGGGCGAGAGACCCAGTACTTC
>.|TRBJ1-2|TRBV19|.|14
CASSIVVGSGGYTF
TGTGCCAGTAGTATAGTAGTGGGTAGCGGTGGCTACACCTTC
>TRBD2|TRBJ2-1|TRBV6-6|.|16
CASSSLTSGGTNEQFF
TGTGCCAGCAGTTCCCTGACTAGCGGGGGGACGAATGAGCAGTTCTTC
>.|TRBJ2-3|TRBV27|.|13
CASREQRWNTQYF
TGTGCCAGCAGGGAGCAGCGGTGGAATACGCAGTATTTT
>.|TRBJ2-1|TRBV9|.|13
CASSPGIADEQFF
TGTGCCAGCAGCCCCGGGATTGCCGATGAGCAGTTCTTC
>TRBD2|TRBJ2-3|TRBV11-2|.|15
CASSFDGLARDTQYF
TGTGCCAGCAGCTTTGACGGACTAGCGAGGGATACGCAGTATTTT
>.|TRBJ1-1|TRBV19|.|13
CASSPPGGTEAFF
TGTGCCAGTAGTCCCCCGGGGGGAACTGAAGCTTTCTTT
>TRBD1|TRBJ2-2|TRBV3-1/TRBV3-2|.|14
CATEDRGNTGELFF
TGTGCCACGGAGGACAGGGGAAACACCGGGGAGCTGTTTTTT
>.|TRBJ2-1|TRBV24-1|.|16
CATSDLGSQAYNEQFF
TGTGCCACCAGTGATTTGGGCAGCCAGGCCTACAATGAGCAGTTCTTC
>.|TRBJ1-1|TRBV29-1|.|12
CSGGAIGTEAFF
TGCAGCGGGGGGGCGATAGGCACTGAAGCTTTCTTT